This TCR beta chain derives from a study of T cell repertoires in cytomegalovirus infection. Across the whole study: Use of recently identified HLA-C-restricted and well-studied HLA-B-restricted CMV epitopes was part of the study. Both a matching HLA type and CMV infection were indicated by public TCR beta signatures.

Germline V lookup: CDR1 SGHVS, CDR2 FNYEAQ. The CDR3 is 15 amino acids. The trim removed 5 bases at V and 7 bases at J, leaving 7 bases unmatched. TCRdb called the reads again in MiXCR, with one record for every CDR3 protein. The top ten clones hold 11% to 15% of a sample with approximately 910,000 distinct CDR3 sequences, around 32% of them seen once. This clonotype was counted only a few times. Its antigen is as yet unknown. This chain links TRBV7-6 with TRBJ2-1, with TRBD2 matching over 11 bases. The sequence derives from a human donor in good health (CMV status not recorded). Some clones in this sample may be carry-over from other donors' samples. The sequencing here drew on cultured CD8+ T cells from PBMCs, taken from culture after CMV antigen stimulation. The CDR3 DNA follows: TGTGCCAGCAGCCTACTAGCGGGGGTTGTGAATGAGCAGTTCTTC. Its translation: CASSLLAGVVNEQFF.